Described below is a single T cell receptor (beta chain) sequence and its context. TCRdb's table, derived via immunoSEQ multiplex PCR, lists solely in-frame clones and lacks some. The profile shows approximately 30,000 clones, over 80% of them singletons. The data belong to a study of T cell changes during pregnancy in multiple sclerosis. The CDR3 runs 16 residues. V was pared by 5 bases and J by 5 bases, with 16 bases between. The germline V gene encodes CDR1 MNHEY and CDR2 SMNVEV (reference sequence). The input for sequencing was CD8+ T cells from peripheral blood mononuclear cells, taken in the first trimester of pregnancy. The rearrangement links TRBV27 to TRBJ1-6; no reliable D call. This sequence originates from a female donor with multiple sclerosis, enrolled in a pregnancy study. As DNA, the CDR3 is TGTGCCAGCAGTCCCGCCCCCGGGTACGATAATTCACCCCTCCACTTT. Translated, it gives CASSPAPGYDNSPLHF.